Listed here are 24 T cell receptor beta chains from one sample, sequenced in a study of human T cells and chemical hapten exposure. Time point of the sample: pre-sensitization, week 0. Treatment: therapeutic diphenylcyclopropenone sensitization with weekly scalp DPC. Each CDR3 protein is one row after TCRdb ran MiXCR on the RACE reads. This table holds about 380,000 distinct CDR3 sequences, 4.5% to 5.5% found once. The specimen comprised whole blood, sampled in connection with sensitization to the hapten diphenylcyclopropenone (DPC). These receptor sequences come from a woman aged 45-59 years with alopecia areata. Some clones in this sample may be carry-over from other donors' samples.

The V call is TRBV6-2 or TRBV6-3, the J call TRBJ2-7; TRBD2 might be the D (5 bases). This CDR3 is built from 14 residues. Germline CDR1 is MNHEY and CDR2 is SVGEGT. Trimming cost V 6 bases and J 1 base, with 13 bases left between them. This CDR3 reads CASRFDGLSYEQYF. For the CDR3, the DNA is TGTGCCAGCAGATTCGACGGACTGTCCTACGAGCAGTACTTC.

In this sample, this clonotype turned up a few times. The rearrangement joins TRBV5-1 to TRBJ2-7; D is possibly TRBD2 (5 bases). V lost 3 bases, J lost 3 bases, and 10 bases lay in between. This CDR3 is built from 13 residues. CDR1 is SGHRS and CDR2 is YFSETQ in the germline V gene. The CDR3 here is CASSYPSGYEQYF. As DNA, the CDR3 is TGCGCCAGCAGCTATCCGAGCGGCTACGAGCAGTACTTC.

The table lists this clonotype with many counts. CDR3 amino acids: CSVEDRREVAYNEQFF. For the CDR3, the DNA is TGCAGCGTTGAAGATCGGCGGGAGGTTGCCTACAATGAGCAGTTCTTC. The chain couples TRBV29-1 to TRBJ2-1, with 8 bases fitting TRBD2. The junction had 6 bases not matched to a gene; V was cut back by 0 bases and J by 2 bases. The CDR3 has 16 amino acids. Germline CDR1 reads SQVTM; CDR2 reads ANQGSEA.

This clonotype was picked up a small number of times. The rearrangement links TRBV29-1 to TRBJ1-3; D not resolved. This CDR3 comprises 15 residues. V lost 1 base and J lost 0, with 10 bases in between. Per germline, CDR1 SQVTM and CDR2 ANQGSEA. The CDR3 DNA reads TGCAGCGTTGAAGGTGCGGGGATCTCTGGAAACACCATATATTTT. This sequence encodes CSVEGAGISGNTIYF.

The chain joins TRBV6-6 to TRBJ1-1; D is unresolved. CDR1 is MNHNY and CDR2 is SVGAGI in the germline V gene (reference sequence). CDR3 size: 12 residues. With 9 bases removed from V and 1 base from J, the gap between germline ends came to 9 bases. The CDR3, as DNA: TGTGCCAGTGGCCTGAGGAACACTGAAGCTTTCTTT. Its protein product is CASGLRNTEAFF.

At least ten counts were recorded for this clonotype. This chain joins TRBV28 and TRBJ2-3, with D tentatively TRBD2 (5 bases). Germline V gene data show CDR1 as MDHEN and CDR2 as SYDVKM. The CDR3 spans 14 residues. Trimming took off 3 bases at V and 0 bases at J, with 7 bases between the two ends. The CDR3 spells CASSFPGSTDTQYF. The CDR3 region has the DNA TGTGCCAGCAGTTTTCCGGGGAGCACAGATACGCAGTATTTT.

This clonotype was seen repeatedly, ten times or more. The chain recombines TRBV6-4 with TRBJ1-4, with 9 positions matching TRBD1. The trim removed 8 bases at V and 5 bases at J, leaving 18 bases unmatched. The CDR3 contains 18 residues. The germline V gene encodes CDR1 MRHNA and CDR2 SNTAGT. CDR3 DNA: TGTGCCAGCGTTCTCTTCGGGACAGGGAAACGGTACAATGAAAAACTGTTTTTT. Protein: CASVLFGTGKRYNEKLFF.

This clonotype was counted at least ten times. V gene TRBV12-5 combines with J gene TRBJ2-5; D is unresolved. CDR1 LGHNT and CDR2 FRNRAP come from the germline V gene. Trimming stripped 5 bases from V and 5 bases from J, with 12 bases between. The CDR3 runs to 13 residues. Here the CDR3 DNA reads TGTGCTAGTGGTCCCTATAGTACGGAGACCCAGTACTTC. It yields the protein CASGPYSTETQYF.

This clonotype was detected many times. CDR3 region: CATSDRGLHNEQFF. The CDR3 DNA follows: TGTGCCACCAGTGACAGGGGGCTTCACAATGAGCAGTTCTTC. The chain has TRBV24-1 and TRBJ2-1; 8 nucleotides line up with TRBD1. Germline loops: CDR1 KGHDR, CDR2 SFDVKD. This CDR3 is built from 14 residues. V lost 4 bases and J lost 5; bases outside the gene matches: 3.

The sample holds many counts of this clonotype. J is TRBJ2-3 and V is TRBV5-1, with 12 bases lining up with TRBD2. Trimming removed 6 bases from V and 6 bases from J; junction bases left unmatched: 8. There are 15 residues in the CDR3. Germline CDR1 is SGHRS and CDR2 is YFSETQ. CDR3 bases: TGCGCCAGCACCGAGACTAGCGGGGGTGCCGATACGCAGTATTTT. Its protein product is CASTETSGGADTQYF.

This clonotype appeared a few times. This rearrangement joins TRBV9 to TRBJ2-1; perhaps TRBD2 as D (6 bases). Deletions cut 0 bases from V and 9 bases from J, with 13 bases between. There are 14 residues in the CDR3. Germline V gives CDR1 SGDLS, CDR2 YYNGEE. CDR3 loop: CASSVGLMGGEQFF. DNA of the CDR3: TGTGCCAGCAGCGTAGGGCTGATGGGGGGTGAGCAGTTCTTC.

This clonotype was counted many times. The chain combines TRBV5-1 with TRBJ2-5; a possible D gene is TRBD1 (5 bases). V lost 2 bases and J lost 4, with 6 bases in between. The CDR3 contains 12 residues. Looked up from germline, CDR1 is SGHRS and CDR2 is YFSETQ. CDR3 nucleotides: TGCGCCAGCAGCTTTCAGGGAGAGACCCAGTACTTC. Translating it yields CASSFQGETQYF.

This clonotype was counted ten times or more. The chain carries TRBV6-2 or TRBV6-3 and TRBJ1-2; possible D gene TRBD1, 5 bases. Germline V gene lookup returns CDR1 MNHEY and CDR2 SVGEGT. This CDR3 comprises 15 residues. Trimming cost V 4 bases and J 1 base, with 13 bases left between them. The CDR3 DNA follows: TGTGCCAGCAGTTCCACCCCGCAGGGTAACTATGGCTACACCTTC. Its translation: CASSSTPQGNYGYTF.

This clonotype came up a few times. The V gene is TRBV15, the J gene TRBJ1-2; possibly TRBD1 for D (5 bases). Per the germline V gene, CDR1 is LNHNV and CDR2 is YYDKDF (reference sequence). This CDR3 region has 16 residues. V gave up 3 bases and J gave up 1 base, with 15 bases separating them. CDR3: CATSSARTNLNYGYTF. The CDR3 coding sequence is TGTGCCACCAGCAGCGCCCGGACAAACCTTAACTATGGCTACACCTTC.

This clonotype came up many times. The chain joins TRBV2 to TRBJ2-3; D is perhaps TRBD2 (6 bases). The CDR3 spans 11 residues. Germline CDR1 reads SNHLY; CDR2 reads FYNNEI. Trimming left V 3 bases short and J 8 bases short, with 6 bases between. The CDR3 loop is CASSEGGTQYF. CDR3 coding DNA: TGTGCCAGCAGTGAGGGGGGTACGCAGTATTTT.

This clonotype was seen repeatedly, ten times or more. The rearrangement uses TRBV4-3 and TRBJ2-7, with D possibly matching TRBD1 (6 bases). CDR1 is LGHNA, CDR2 YSLEER, per germline. There are 14 residues in the CDR3. The V end lost 1 base, the J end lost 4 bases, and 11 bases lay between the germline ends. CDR3 DNA sequence: TGCGCCAGCAGCCAAGTCTCACAGGGATACGAGCAGTACTTC. As protein: CASSQVSQGYEQYF.

The sample holds many counts of this clonotype. V gene TRBV5-1 combines with J gene TRBJ2-1; TRBD1 might be the D (6 bases). From germline, CDR1 is SGHRS and CDR2 YFSETQ. The CDR3 runs 14 residues. Deletions cut 4 bases from V and 5 bases from J, with 13 bases between. CDR3 in DNA: TGCGCCAGCAGCCGACAGGAGATTAACAATGAGCAGTTCTTC. It specifies CASSRQEINNEQFF. The full variable domain, in which reference TRBV5-1 and TRBJ2-1 provide the parts outside the CDR3, is KAGVTQTPRYLIKTRGQQVTLSCSPISGHRSVSWYQQTPGQGLQFLFEYFSETQRNKGNFPGRFSGRQFSNSRSEMNVSTLELGDSALYLCASSRQEINNEQFFGPGTRLTVL.

This clonotype was observed many times. V and J are TRBV7-9 and TRBJ1-1; the D gene is possibly TRBD1 (5 bases). V dropped 1 base and J dropped 4 bases, with 13 bases sitting between them. Germline-derived CDR1 and CDR2 are SEHNR and FQNEAQ (reference sequence). The CDR3 is made up of 15 amino acids. CDR3 sequence reads: CASSLEGASSTEAFF. The CDR3 nucleotides are TGTGCCAGCAGCTTAGAAGGGGCATCGAGCACTGAAGCTTTCTTT.

This clonotype came up many times. The V call is TRBV5-1, the J call TRBJ2-3; D is tentatively TRBD1 or TRBD2 (6 bases each). V lost 3 bases, J lost 1 base, and 9 bases lay in between. Germline V CDR1 and CDR2: SGHRS, YFSETQ. The CDR3 length is 14 residues. The CDR3 DNA sequence: TGCGCCAGCAGCTCCGGGGGCCGCACAGATACGCAGTATTTT. It encodes CASSSGGRTDTQYF.

This clonotype was found a few times. This sequence joins TRBV27 and TRBJ1-2, with D possibly matching TRBD1 (5 bases). The CDR3 spans 15 residues. The V gene lost 3 bases and the J gene lost 5 bases, with 16 bases spanning the gap. The V gene's germline CDR1 is MNHEY and CDR2 SMNVEV (reference sequence). Here the CDR3 reads CASSLTAADEYGYTF. The CDR3 nucleotides are TGTGCCAGCAGTTTGACAGCAGCTGATGAGTATGGCTACACCTTC.

In regard to this clonotype: A read error may be the cause here, since a much bigger clone is one base away. The V and J genes are TRBV29-1 and TRBJ2-3; D may be TRBD1 or TRBD2 (5 bases each). Trimming took 4 bases from V and 2 from J, leaving 13 bases between them. Germline-derived CDR1 and CDR2 are SQVTM and ANQGSEA. There are 14 residues in the CDR3. The CDR3 sequence: CSVVEGSYTDTQYF. CDR3 in DNA: TGCAGCGTTGTCGAGGGGTCTTACACAGATACGCAGTATTTT.

V usage is TRBV11-3 and J usage is TRBJ2-3, with 8 bases matching TRBD1. CDR1 is SGHNT, CDR2 YENEEA, per germline. The CDR3 length is 17 residues. V shed 1 base and J 2 bases; nucleotides not matched to a gene: 8. This CDR3 is CASSLGQGASPTDTQYF. DNA for the CDR3: TGTGCCAGCAGCTTAGGGCAGGGGGCTAGCCCCACAGATACGCAGTATTTT.

This clonotype was counted between two and nine times. This chain uses TRBV7-2 with TRBJ2-5; 7 bases agree with TRBD1. This CDR3 spans 16 amino acids. The V and J ends lost 5 bases and 6 bases, in that order; junction bases with no gene match: 15. Germline CDR1 SGHTA, CDR2 FQGNSA. CDR3 DNA: TGTGCCAGCAGCCAATCACTGACAGGGAAAAAAAAGACCCAGTACTTC. Its translation: CASSQSLTGKKKTQYF.

The table lists this clonotype with many counts. The V gene is TRBV2, the J gene TRBJ2-1, with TRBD1 identical over 7 bases. Germline-derived CDR1 and CDR2 are SNHLY and FYNNEI. The CDR3 has 12 residues. With 7 bases clipped from V and 7 bases from J, the junction kept 4 bases outside the gene matches. The DNA for the CDR3 is TGTGCCAGCAATTTACAGGGGAATGAGCAGTTCTTC. Amino acid sequence: CASNLQGNEQFF.